The 5 T cell receptor beta chains below were found in one sample sequenced in a study of T cells in women clearing cervical HPV infection. Data came from immunoSEQ multiplex PCR; TCRdb stores just in-frame clones and leaves some out. The sample features tens of thousands of clones, with approximately 6.3% in its top ten. The sequenced sample consisted of blood buffy coat. The receptors were gathered from a woman between 18 and 69 years old with a cervical HPV16 infection that either progressed to CIN3+ or cleared (not recorded which).

Worth noting for this clone: From the germline J gene comes the end of the CDR3, since the read stops 3 residues before it. The chain has TRBV6-1 and TRBJ1-5, with D possibly being TRBD1 (6 bases). In germline, CDR1 is MNHNS, CDR2 SASEGT. V shed 3 bases and J shed 0 bases, with 6 bases lying between them. The CDR3 is made up of 14 amino acids. The DNA read from the CDR3 is TGTGCCAGCAGTGACAGGGGTAGCAATCAGCCC. This codes for CASSDRGSNQP. The whole CDR3 protein is CASSDRGSNQPQHF.

In the case of this clone: The read gets to within 3 residues of the CDR3 end, and the germline J gene fills in the rest. This chain uses TRBV18 with TRBJ1-2; D not resolved. Germline V gene data show CDR1 as KGHSH and CDR2 as LQKENI. The CDR3 totals 15 residues. CDR3 DNA (partial): TGTGCCAGCTCACTTAGCGGGAGGTCGAACAATGAC. Amino acid sequence: CASSLSGRSNND. The CDR3 in its entirety is CASSLSGRSNNDYTF.

As concerns this clone: The read is 3 residues too short to cover the CDR3 end, so that end is filled in from the germline J gene. J is TRBJ1-2 and V is TRBV7-3; no clear D. CDR3 length: 13 residues. CDR1 SGHTA and CDR2 FQGTGA come from the germline V gene. Trimming removed 1 base from V and 3 bases from J, with 6 bases in between. CDR3 in amino acids: CASSLSTDYGYTF. The CDR3 DNA, read in part, is TGTGCCAGCAGCTTAAGCACGGACTATGGC.

Regarding this clone: Sequencing ends 3 residues short of the CDR3 end; the germline J gene provides the rest. The chain employs TRBV4-2 and TRBJ1-6, with D perhaps TRBD1 (5 bases). The CDR3 contains 14 residues. V gave up 0 bases and J gave up 9 bases, with 9 bases separating them. Germline V gene lookup returns CDR1 LGHNA and CDR2 YNFKEQ. The part of the CDR3 DNA that was read is TGTGCCAGCAGCCAAGAACGGGGGGGTTCACCC. It translates to CASSQERGGSP. The whole CDR3 protein is CASSQERGGSPLHF.

On this clone: The CDR3 end is not reached by the read, which stops 3 residues before it; the germline J gene fills it in. V is TRBV19 and J is TRBJ1-1; D remains ambiguous. V lost 4 bases, J lost 5 bases, and 11 bases lay in between. This CDR3 has 13 amino acids. CDR1 LNHDA and CDR2 SQIVND come from the germline V gene (reference sequence). CDR3 protein: CASSSQSGTEAFF. CDR3 bases read: TGTGCCAGTAGTAGTCAGTCGGGTACTGAA.